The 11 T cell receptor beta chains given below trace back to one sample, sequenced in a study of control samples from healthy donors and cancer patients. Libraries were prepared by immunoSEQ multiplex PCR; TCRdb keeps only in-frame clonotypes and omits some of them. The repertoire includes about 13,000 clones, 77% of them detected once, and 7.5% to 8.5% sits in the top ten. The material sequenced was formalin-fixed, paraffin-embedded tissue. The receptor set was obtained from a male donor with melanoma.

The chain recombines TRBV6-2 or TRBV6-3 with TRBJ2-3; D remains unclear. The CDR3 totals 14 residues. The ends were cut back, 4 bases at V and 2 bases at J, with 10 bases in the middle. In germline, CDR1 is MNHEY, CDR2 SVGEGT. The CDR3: CASSWNRPTDTQYF. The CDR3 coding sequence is TGTGCCAGCAGTTGGAACAGACCCACAGATACGCAGTATTTT.

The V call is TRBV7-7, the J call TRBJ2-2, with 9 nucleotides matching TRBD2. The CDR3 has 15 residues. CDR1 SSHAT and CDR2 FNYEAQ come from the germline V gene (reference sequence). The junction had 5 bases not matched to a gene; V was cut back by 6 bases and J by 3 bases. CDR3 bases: TGTGCCAGCAGACCCGGGACTAGCTACACCGGGGAGCTGTTTTTT. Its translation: CASRPGTSYTGELFF.

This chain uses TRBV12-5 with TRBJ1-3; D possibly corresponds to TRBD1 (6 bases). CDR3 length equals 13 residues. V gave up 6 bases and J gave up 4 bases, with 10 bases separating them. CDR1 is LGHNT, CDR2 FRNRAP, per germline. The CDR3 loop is CASGTGNGNTIYF. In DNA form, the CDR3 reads TGTGCTAGTGGAACAGGGAACGGAAACACCATATATTTT.

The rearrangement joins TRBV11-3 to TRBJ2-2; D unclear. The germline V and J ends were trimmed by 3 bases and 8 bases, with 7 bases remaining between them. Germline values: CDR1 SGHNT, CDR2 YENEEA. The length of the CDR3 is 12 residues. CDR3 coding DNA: TGTGCCAGCAGCTTCTCTACAGGGGAGCTGTTTTTT. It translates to CASSFSTGELFF.

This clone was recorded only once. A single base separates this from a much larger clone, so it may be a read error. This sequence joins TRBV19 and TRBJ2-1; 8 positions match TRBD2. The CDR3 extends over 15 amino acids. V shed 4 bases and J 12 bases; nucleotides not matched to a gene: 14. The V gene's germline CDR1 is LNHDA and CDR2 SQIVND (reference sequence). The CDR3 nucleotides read TGTGCCAGTAGTAACCTGGGACTAGGGCTCTGGGGGCAGTTCTTC. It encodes CASSNLGLGLWGQFF.

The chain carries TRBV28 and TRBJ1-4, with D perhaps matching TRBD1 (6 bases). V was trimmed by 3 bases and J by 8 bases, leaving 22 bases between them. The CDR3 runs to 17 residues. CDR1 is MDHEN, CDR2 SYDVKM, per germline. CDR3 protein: CASSLASGGGRGEKLFF. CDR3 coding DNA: TGTGCCAGCAGTTTGGCCTCCGGGGGGGGGCGAGGCGAAAAACTGTTTTTT.

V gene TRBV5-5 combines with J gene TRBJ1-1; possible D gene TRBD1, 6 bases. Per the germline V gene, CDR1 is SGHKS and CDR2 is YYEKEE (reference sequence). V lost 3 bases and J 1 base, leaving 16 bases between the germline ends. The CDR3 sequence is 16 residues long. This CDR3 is CASSSLTGPSNTEAFF. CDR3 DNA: TGTGCCAGCAGCTCGCTGACAGGACCGTCGAACACTGAAGCTTTCTTT.

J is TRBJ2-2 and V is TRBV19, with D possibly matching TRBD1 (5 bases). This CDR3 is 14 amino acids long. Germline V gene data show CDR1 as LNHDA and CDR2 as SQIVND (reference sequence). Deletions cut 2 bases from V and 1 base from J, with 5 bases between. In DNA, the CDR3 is TGTGCCAGTAGTATAAGGGGGAACACCGGGGAGCTGTTTTTT. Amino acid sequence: CASSIRGNTGELFF.

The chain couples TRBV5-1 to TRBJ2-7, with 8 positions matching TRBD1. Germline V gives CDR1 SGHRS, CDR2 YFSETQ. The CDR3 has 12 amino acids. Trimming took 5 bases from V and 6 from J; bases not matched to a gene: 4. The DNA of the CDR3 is TGCGCCAGCAGATTGACAGGGGCCGAGCAGTACTTC. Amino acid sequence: CASRLTGAEQYF.

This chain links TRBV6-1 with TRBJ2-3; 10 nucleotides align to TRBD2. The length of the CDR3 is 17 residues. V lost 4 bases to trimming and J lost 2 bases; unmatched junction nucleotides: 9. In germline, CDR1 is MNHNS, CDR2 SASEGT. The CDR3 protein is CASSATSGGVYTDTQYF. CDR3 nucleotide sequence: TGTGCCAGCAGTGCCACAAGCGGGGGGGTGTACACAGATACGCAGTATTTT.

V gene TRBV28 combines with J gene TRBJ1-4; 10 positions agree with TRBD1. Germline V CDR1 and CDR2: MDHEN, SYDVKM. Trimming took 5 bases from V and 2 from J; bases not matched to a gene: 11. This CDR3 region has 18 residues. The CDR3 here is CASSPPRQGARTNEKLFF. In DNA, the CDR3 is TGTGCCAGCAGTCCACCCCGACAGGGGGCGCGGACTAATGAAAAACTGTTTTTT.